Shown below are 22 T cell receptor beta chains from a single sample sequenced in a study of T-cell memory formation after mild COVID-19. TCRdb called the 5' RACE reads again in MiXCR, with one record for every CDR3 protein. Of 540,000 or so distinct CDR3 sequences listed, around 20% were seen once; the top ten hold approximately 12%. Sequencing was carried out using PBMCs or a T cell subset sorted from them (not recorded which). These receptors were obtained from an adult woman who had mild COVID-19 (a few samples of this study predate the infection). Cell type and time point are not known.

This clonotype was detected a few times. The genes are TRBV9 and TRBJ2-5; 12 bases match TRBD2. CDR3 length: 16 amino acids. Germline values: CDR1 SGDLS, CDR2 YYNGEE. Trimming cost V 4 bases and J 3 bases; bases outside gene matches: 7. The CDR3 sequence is CASSNLAGGTKETQYF. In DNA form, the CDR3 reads TGTGCCAGCAGCAACCTAGCGGGGGGGACAAAAGAGACCCAGTACTTC.

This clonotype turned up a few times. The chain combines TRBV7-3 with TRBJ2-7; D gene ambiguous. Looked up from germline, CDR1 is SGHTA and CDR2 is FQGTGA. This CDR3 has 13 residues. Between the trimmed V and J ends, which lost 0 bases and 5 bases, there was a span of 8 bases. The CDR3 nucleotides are TGTGCCAGCAGCTTAACCAGAGGCCACGAGCAGTACTTC. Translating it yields CASSLTRGHEQYF.

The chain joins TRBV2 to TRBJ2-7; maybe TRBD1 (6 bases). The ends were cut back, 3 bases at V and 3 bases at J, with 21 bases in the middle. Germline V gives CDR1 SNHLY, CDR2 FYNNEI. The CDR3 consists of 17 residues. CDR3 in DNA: TGTGCCAGCAGTGAGTCCGCAGGCAGGGGTGTAGTCTACGAGCAGTACTTC. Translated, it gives CASSESAGRGVVYEQYF.

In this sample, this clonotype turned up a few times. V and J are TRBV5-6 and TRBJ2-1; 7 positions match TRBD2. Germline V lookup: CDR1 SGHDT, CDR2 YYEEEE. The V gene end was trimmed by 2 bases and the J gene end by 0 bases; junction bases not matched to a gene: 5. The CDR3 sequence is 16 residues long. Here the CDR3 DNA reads TGTGCCAGCAGCTTCGCTAGCGGAAGCTCCTACAATGAGCAGTTCTTC. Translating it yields CASSFASGSSYNEQFF.

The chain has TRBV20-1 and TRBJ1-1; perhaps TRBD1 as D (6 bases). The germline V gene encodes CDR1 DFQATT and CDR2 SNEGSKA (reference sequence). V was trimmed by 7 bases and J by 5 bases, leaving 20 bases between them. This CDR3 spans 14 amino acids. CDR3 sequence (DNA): TGCAGTGTAGGTGTGGGGGGGGCGCGAACTGAAGCTTTCTTT. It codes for CSVGVGGARTEAFF.

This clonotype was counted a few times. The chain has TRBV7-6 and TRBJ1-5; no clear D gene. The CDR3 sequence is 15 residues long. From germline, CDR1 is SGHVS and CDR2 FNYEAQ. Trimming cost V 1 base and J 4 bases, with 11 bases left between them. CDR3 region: CASSLGVLGNQPQHF. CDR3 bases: TGTGCCAGCAGCTTAGGGGTATTGGGAAATCAGCCCCAGCATTTT.

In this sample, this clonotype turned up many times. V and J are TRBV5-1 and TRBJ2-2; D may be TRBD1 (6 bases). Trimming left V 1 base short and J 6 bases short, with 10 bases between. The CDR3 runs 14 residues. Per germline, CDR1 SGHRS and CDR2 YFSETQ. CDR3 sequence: CASSLSTGSGELFF. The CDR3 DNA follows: TGCGCCAGCAGCTTGTCCACAGGGTCCGGGGAGCTGTTTTTT.

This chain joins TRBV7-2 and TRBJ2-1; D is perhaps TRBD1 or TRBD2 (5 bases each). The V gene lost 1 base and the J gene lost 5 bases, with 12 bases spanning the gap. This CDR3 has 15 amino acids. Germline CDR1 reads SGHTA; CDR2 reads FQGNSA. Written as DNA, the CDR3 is TGTGCCAGCAGCTTAGTATGGGGGTCCCACAATGAGCAGTTCTTC. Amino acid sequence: CASSLVWGSHNEQFF. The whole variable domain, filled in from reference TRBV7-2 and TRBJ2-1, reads GAGVSQSPSNKVTEKGKDVELRCDPISGHTALYWYRQSLGQGLEFLIYFQGNSAPDKSGLPSDRFSAERTGGSVSTLTIQRTQQEDSAVYLCASSLVWGSHNEQFFGPGTRLTVL.

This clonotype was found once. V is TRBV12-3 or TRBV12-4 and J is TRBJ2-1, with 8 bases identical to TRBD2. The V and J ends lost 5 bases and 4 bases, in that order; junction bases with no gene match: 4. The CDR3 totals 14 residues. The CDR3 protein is CASSIGLAYNEQFF. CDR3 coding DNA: TGTGCCAGCAGTATCGGACTAGCTTACAATGAGCAGTTCTTC.

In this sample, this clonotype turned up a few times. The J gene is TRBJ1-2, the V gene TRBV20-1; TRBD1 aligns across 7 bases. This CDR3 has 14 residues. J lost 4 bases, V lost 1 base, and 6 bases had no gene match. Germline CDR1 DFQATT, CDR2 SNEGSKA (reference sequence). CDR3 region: CSARAAGQLYGYTF. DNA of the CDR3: TGCAGTGCTAGAGCCGCGGGACAGCTCTATGGCTACACCTTC.

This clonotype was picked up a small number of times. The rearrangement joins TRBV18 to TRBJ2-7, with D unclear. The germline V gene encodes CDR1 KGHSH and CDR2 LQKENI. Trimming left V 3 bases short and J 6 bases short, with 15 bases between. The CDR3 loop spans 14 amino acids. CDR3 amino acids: CASSPMGRAGEQYF. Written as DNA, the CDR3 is TGTGCCAGCTCACCGATGGGAAGAGCCGGCGAGCAGTACTTC.

CDR3 sequence: CASSLVASRGQETQYF. The CDR3 nucleotides read TGCGCCAGCAGCTTGGTTGCTAGTCGGGGCCAAGAGACCCAGTACTTC. The chain uses TRBV5-1 and TRBJ2-5; D might be TRBD2 (5 bases). This CDR3 comprises 16 residues. V was clipped by 0 bases and J by 1 base, with 13 bases between them. Germline loops: CDR1 SGHRS, CDR2 YFSETQ.

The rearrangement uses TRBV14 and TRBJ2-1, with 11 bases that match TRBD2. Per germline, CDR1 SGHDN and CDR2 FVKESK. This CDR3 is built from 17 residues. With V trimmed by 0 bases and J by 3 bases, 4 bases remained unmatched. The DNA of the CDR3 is TGTGCCAGCAGCCAAGATAGCGGGAGGGCGTTCTACAATGAGCAGTTCTTC. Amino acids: CASSQDSGRAFYNEQFF.

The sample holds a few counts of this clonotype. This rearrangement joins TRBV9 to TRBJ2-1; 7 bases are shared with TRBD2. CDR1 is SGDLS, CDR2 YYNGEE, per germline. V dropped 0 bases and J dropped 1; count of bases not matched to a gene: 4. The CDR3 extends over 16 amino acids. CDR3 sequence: CASSVAQRGSYNEQFF. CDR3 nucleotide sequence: TGTGCCAGCAGCGTAGCCCAGCGGGGATCCTACAATGAGCAGTTCTTC.

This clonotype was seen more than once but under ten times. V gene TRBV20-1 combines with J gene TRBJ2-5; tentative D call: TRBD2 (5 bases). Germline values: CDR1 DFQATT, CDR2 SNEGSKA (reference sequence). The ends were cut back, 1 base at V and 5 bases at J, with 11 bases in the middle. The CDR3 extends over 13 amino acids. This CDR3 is CSARAPGIETQYF. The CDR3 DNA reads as TGCAGTGCTAGAGCCCCGGGAATCGAGACCCAGTACTTC.

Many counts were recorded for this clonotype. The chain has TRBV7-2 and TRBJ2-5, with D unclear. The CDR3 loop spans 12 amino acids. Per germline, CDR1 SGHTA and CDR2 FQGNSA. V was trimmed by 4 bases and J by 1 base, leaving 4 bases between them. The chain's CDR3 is CASSSPQETQYF. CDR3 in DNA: TGTGCCAGCAGCTCTCCCCAAGAGACCCAGTACTTC. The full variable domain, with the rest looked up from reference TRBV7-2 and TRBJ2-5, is GAGVSQSPSNKVTEKGKDVELRCDPISGHTALYWYRQSLGQGLEFLIYFQGNSAPDKSGLPSDRFSAERTGGSVSTLTIQRTQQEDSAVYLCASSSPQETQYFGPGTRLLVL.

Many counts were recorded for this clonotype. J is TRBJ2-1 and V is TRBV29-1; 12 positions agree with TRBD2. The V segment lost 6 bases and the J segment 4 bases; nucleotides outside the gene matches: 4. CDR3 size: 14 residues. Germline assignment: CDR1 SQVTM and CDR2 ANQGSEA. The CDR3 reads CSVALAGGYNEQFF. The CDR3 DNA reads TGCAGCGTGGCCCTAGCGGGGGGGTACAATGAGCAGTTCTTC.

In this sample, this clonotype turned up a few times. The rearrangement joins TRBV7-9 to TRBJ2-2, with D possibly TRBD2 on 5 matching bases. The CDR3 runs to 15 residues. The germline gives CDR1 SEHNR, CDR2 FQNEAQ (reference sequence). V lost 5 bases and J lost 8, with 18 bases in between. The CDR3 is CASSPRTTRAGELFF. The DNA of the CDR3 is TGTGCCAGCAGCCCCCGGACCACGCGGGCTGGGGAGCTGTTTTTT.

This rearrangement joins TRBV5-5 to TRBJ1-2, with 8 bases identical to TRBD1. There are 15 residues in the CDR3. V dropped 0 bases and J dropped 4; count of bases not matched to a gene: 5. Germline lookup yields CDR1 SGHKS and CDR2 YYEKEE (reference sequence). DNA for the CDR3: TGTGCCAGCAGCTTGGGTTCAGGGGGCTTCTATGGCTACACCTTC. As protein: CASSLGSGGFYGYTF.

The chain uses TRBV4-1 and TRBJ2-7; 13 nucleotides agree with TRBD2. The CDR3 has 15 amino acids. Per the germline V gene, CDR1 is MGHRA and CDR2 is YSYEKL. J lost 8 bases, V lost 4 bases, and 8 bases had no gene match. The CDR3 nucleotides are TGCGCCAGCAGCCCGAGGACTAGCGGGGGTTCACAGCAGTACTTC. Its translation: CASSPRTSGGSQQYF.

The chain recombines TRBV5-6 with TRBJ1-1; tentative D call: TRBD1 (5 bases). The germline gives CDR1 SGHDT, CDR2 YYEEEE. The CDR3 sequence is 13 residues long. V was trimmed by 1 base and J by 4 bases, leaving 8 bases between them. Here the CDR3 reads CASSLWGSTEAFF. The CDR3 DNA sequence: TGTGCCAGCAGCTTGTGGGGCTCCACTGAAGCTTTCTTT.

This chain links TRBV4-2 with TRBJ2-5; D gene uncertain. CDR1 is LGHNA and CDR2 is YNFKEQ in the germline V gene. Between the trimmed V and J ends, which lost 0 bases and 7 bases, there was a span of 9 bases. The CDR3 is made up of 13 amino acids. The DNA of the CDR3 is TGTGCCAGCAGCCAAGATAACTCCGGGACCCAGTACTTC. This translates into CASSQDNSGTQYF.